This T cell receptor (beta chain) was captured in a study of cytomegalovirus exposure and HLA in healthy donors. Study at large: A prior analysis found about 120 million unique TCR beta sequences from around 180 million T cells.

Study observations and caveats: Three CMV-associated chains proved CMV antigen-specific in vitro.

PCR primers comprised 60 Vbeta and 13 Jbeta primers. Method: immunoSEQ multiplex PCR; TCRdb's copy keeps in-frame clones and lacks some. This repertoire includes under 200,000 clones. Worth noting for this clone: Its cognate antigen is unknown.

Sequenced material: PBMCs. This receptor was identified in a woman aged 18-29 years in good health and CMV-seropositive.

Here the CDR3 DNA reads TGTGCCAGCTCACCGAGGGGGGGCCGGGACACTGAAGCTTTCTTT. It codes for CASSPRGGRDTEAFF. The chain recombines TRBV18 with TRBJ1-1, with D possibly matching TRBD1 (6 bases). The V and J ends lost 3 bases and 3 bases respectively, with 14 bases between them. The germline V gene has CDR1 KGHSH and CDR2 LQKENI. The CDR3 has 15 residues. Full variable domain (missing parts from reference TRBV18 and TRBJ1-1): NAGVMQNPRHLVRRRGQEARLRCSPMKGHSHVYWYRQLPEEGLKFMVYLQKENIIDESGMPKERFSAEFPKEGPSILRIQQVVRGDSAAYFCASSPRGGRDTEAFFGQGTRLTVV.